The clone carrying this T cell receptor beta chain was picked up many times. Its antigen is unknown. From 500 ng of total RNA, TCR beta-specific cDNA was reverse-transcribed using a constant-region primer. Libraries for TCR beta were built through three nested multiplex PCR rounds, which together made up a slightly modified ARM-PCR procedure. PCR rounds one and two used TRBV1-TRBV30 forward primers with a C-beta reverse primer for 10 cycles each. TCRdb independently ran MiXCR on the multiplex PCR reads; one entry per CDR3 protein. There are approximately 92,000 distinct CDR3 sequences in the sample; 55% to 70% occur only once, and approximately 10% lies in the top ten. The data were taken from a study of tumor-infiltrating lymphocytes in primary liver carcinoma. The CDR3 extends over 15 amino acids. Germline lookup yields CDR1 SGHRS and CDR2 YFSETQ. J gave up 0 bases and V 4 bases, and 6 bases lay outside the gene matches.

Starting material for RNA and DNA co-extraction consisted of about 17-34 mg of unsorted bulk tissue. Resection treated the patients' primary liver carcinoma. Patients had chronic HBV infection and were treatment-naive. Study-level points and caveats: Appearing in all five tumor regions was true of only about 8-25% of top clones. Tumors significantly exceeded blood in top-250-clone fraction (p = 0.039).

The sample was liver tumor tissue from sampling region 5. Described subset: tumor region T5, tumor centre. The chain combines TRBV5-1 with TRBJ1-2; 7 bases match TRBD1. The clonotype originates from a woman in her sixties with primary liver carcinoma and hepatitis B virus infection. The CDR3 DNA is TGCGCCAGCAGCCTCCGGGACAGTTCTAACTATGGCTACACCTTC. The encoded protein is CASSLRDSSNYGYTF.